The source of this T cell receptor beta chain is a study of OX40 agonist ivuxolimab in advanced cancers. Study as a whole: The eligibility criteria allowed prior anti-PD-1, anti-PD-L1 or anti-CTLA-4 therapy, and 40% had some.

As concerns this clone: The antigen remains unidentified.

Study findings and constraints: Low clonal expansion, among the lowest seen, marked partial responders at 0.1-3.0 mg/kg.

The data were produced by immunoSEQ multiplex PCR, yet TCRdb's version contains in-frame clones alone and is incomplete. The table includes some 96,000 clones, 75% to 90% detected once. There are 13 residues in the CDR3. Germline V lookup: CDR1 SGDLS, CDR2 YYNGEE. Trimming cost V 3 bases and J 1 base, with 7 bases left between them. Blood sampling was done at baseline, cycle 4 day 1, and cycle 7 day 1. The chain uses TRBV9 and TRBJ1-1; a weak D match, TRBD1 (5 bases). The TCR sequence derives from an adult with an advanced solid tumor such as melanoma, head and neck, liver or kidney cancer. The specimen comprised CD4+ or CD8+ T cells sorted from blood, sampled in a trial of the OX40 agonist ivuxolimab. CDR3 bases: TGTGCCAGCAGCGCCGGACAGAACACTGAAGCTTTCTTT. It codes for CASSAGQNTEAFF.